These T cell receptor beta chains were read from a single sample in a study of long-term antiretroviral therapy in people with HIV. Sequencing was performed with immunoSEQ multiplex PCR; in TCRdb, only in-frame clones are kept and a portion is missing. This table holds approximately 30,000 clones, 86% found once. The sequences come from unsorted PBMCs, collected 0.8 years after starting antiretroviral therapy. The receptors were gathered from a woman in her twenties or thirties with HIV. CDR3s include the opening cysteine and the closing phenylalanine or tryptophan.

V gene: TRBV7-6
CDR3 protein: CASSSGTGYSYEQYF

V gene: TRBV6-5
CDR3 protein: CASRNRWASNQPQHF

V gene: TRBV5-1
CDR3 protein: CASSDSSEETQYF

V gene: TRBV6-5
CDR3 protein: CATRSRGELFF

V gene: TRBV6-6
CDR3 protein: CASRRTGGFDYGYTF

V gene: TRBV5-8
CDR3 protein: CASRGRSGNTIYF

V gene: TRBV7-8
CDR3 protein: CASSSNRPAIGETQYF

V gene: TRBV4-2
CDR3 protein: CASSQGLAGGYEQYF

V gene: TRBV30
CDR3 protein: CAWLPDRFSGNTIYF

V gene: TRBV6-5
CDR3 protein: CASSKTGTEQYF

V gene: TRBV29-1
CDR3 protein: CSVEGDRVGGYTF

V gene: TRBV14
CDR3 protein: CASSQGLQGTQYF

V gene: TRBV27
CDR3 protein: CASSLESITSPLHF

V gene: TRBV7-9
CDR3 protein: CASTPGQRNTEAFF

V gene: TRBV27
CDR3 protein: CASNTLGGGLTDTQYF

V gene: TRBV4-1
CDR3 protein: CASSHAGELFF

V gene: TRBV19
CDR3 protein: CASSPTGFRGYTF

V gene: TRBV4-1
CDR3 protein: CASSQTGQRDSPLHF

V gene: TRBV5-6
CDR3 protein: CASSFLQPRGDYGYTF

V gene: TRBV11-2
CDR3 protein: CASSLSASGGTDTQYF

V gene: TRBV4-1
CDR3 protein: CASSWQGNTEAFF

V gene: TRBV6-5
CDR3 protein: CASSPDRGPGNTIYF

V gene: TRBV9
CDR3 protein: CASSASGAQGPQHF

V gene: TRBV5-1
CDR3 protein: CASSFGDRGITEAFF

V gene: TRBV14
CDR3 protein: CASSQGGQRAGPKNIQYF

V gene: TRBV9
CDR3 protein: CASTLSGDMNTEAFF

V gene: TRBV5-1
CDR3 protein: CASSLLQGADTQYF

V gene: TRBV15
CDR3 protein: CATSRDPGDNSPLHF

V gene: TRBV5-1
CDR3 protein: CASTGREGGETQYF

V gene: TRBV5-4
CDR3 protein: CASSLESGLSGEQYF

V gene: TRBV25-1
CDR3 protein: CASSDLSQNIGETQYF

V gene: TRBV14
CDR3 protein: CASSQGYTEAFF

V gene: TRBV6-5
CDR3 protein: CASSYDWHSSGGYTF

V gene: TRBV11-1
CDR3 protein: CASSDRGENIQYF

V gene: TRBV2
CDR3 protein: CASSENGLSAPLRGTGSNTQYF

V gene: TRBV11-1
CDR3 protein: CASSLASSGGYADTQYF

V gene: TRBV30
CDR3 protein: CAWRTDLQSPLHF

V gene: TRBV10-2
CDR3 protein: CASWLGSYYGYTF

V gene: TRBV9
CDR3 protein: CASSVGHRGQETQYF